This record concerns one T cell receptor (beta chain) sequence. Clones were read by immunoSEQ multiplex PCR, and TCRdb kept only the in-frame ones, dropping some. The table records approximately 290,000 clones, over 75% of them present only once. The source of the sample is a study of blood T cell repertoires in COVID-19. The CDR3 covers 16 residues. The V gene's germline CDR1 is MGHRA and CDR2 YSYEKL. V was clipped by 0 bases and J by 5 bases, with 13 bases between them. The sequence derives from a woman in her sixties or seventies with acute or convalescent COVID-19. V usage is TRBV4-1 and J usage is TRBJ1-4; TRBD1 is a possible D gene (6 bases). The sequencing input was peripheral blood. The CDR3 DNA sequence: TGCGCCAGCAGCCAAGACGTCAGGGGACCAAATGAAAAACTGTTTTTT. It encodes CASSQDVRGPNEKLFF.